Sequencing of this TCR beta chain was carried out in a study of T cell responses to AZD1222 COVID-19 vaccine. Study-level background: Timing groups of about 4 and about 12 weeks for second doses were pooled. General study points: In a largely white British group with more females than males, clonal diversity was possibly underestimated. Unmutated variant regions are reportedly the target of nearly half of TCRs that are spike-specific. Dominant at 160-218 and 743-854, vaccine-associated CD4 TCRs also spanned spike.

A note on this clone: Its antigen is as yet unknown.

V lost 1 base to trimming and J lost 4 bases, with 9 bases between them. There are 13 residues in the CDR3. In germline, CDR1 is SGHRS, CDR2 YFSETQ. The repertoire was sequenced with immunoSEQ multiplex PCR; TCRdb's copy has only in-frame clones and lacks some. The sample has roughly 100,000 clones, 93% seen once; the top ten hold roughly 5%. J is TRBJ2-7 and V is TRBV5-1; D unresolved. This sequence was found in an adult in good health. The sequenced sample was peripheral blood, obtained on day 0 of AZD1222 vaccination. CDR3 coding DNA: TGCGCCAGCAGCTTGACTAATGATTACGAGCAGTACTTC. This encodes CASSLTNDYEQYF.